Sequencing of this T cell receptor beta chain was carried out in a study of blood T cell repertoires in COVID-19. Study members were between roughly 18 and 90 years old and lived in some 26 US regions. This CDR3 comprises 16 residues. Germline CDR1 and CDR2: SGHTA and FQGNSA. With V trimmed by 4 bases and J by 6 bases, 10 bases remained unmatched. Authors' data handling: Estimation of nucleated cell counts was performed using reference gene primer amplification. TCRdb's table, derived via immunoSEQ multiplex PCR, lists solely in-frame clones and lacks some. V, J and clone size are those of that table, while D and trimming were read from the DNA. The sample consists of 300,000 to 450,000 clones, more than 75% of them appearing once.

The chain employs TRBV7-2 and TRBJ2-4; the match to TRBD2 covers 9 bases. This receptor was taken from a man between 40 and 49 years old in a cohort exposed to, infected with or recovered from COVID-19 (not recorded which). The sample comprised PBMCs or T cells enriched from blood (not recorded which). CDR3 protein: CASSSSAGTSLNIQYF. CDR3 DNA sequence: TGTGCCAGCAGCTCCTCGGCCGGGACTAGCTTAAACATTCAGTACTTC.